The rows below give T cell receptor beta chains drawn from one sample of a study of blood T cell repertoires in COVID-19. Method: immunoSEQ multiplex PCR; TCRdb's copy keeps in-frame clones and lacks some. The sample holds 90,000 to 100,000 clones, 75% to 85% seen once. The sequenced sample consisted of peripheral blood. These receptors originate from a man in his 60s with acute or convalescent COVID-19. Each CDR3 is given with its conserved first and last residue. The D gene is left open where the match is weak. Clone size appears in some rows only: once, few, many, or a class for an expanded clone.

d_gene: NA; v_gene: TRBV6-5; abundance: many; j_gene: TRBJ1-1; CDR3nt: TGTGCCAGCAGAGGGGCAGGGATAAACACTGAAGCTTTCTTT; CDR3aa: CASRGAGINTEAFF
d_gene: TRBD1; v_gene: TRBV9; abundance: NA; j_gene: TRBJ1-2; CDR3nt: TGTGCCAGCAGCCTCAACAGGGGAGCTAACTATGGCTACACCTTC; CDR3aa: CASSLNRGANYGYTF
d_gene: NA; v_gene: TRBV5-4; abundance: NA; j_gene: TRBJ1-1; CDR3nt: TGTGCCAGCAGCTTGGTCGGGAGGGGAGCTTTCTTT; CDR3aa: CASSLVGRGAFF
d_gene: TRBD2; v_gene: TRBV10-3; abundance: NA; j_gene: TRBJ2-1; CDR3nt: TGTGCCATCATGGGGACTAGCTCCTACAATGAGCAGTTCTTC; CDR3aa: CAIMGTSSYNEQFF
d_gene: NA; v_gene: TRBV7-9; abundance: NA; j_gene: TRBJ2-5; CDR3nt: TGTGCCAGCAGCCCCGGCGGGGGCATAGAGACCCAGTACTTC; CDR3aa: CASSPGGGIETQYF
d_gene: TRBD1; v_gene: TRBV9; abundance: few; j_gene: TRBJ1-2; CDR3nt: TGTGCCAGCAGCCGACAGGGGGGTACCTATGGCTACACCTTC; CDR3aa: CASSRQGGTYGYTF
d_gene: NA; v_gene: TRBV12-3/TRBV12-4; abundance: NA; j_gene: TRBJ2-1; CDR3nt: TGTGCCAGCAGCAACTTACAGGCCGCAGAGGAGTTCTTC; CDR3aa: CASSNLQAAEEFF
d_gene: TRBD1; v_gene: TRBV3-1/TRBV3-2; abundance: NA; j_gene: TRBJ1-1; CDR3nt: TGTGCCAGCAGCCCTTGGGGGGACAGACCCAGAGCTTTCTTT; CDR3aa: CASSPWGDRPRAFF
d_gene: NA; v_gene: TRBV12-3/TRBV12-4; abundance: NA; j_gene: TRBJ2-1; CDR3nt: TGTGCCAGCCGACTAATGGCCTACAATGAGCAGTTCTTC; CDR3aa: CASRLMAYNEQFF
d_gene: TRBD1; v_gene: TRBV10-3; abundance: NA; j_gene: TRBJ2-2; CDR3nt: TGTGCCATCAGTGAGAATCCGGGACAGGGGGAAAGGAGCGGGGAGCTGTTTTTT; CDR3aa: CAISENPGQGERSGELFF
d_gene: NA; v_gene: TRBV6-5; abundance: NA; j_gene: TRBJ1-1; CDR3nt: TGTGCCAGCAGTAAGACAGCCATGAACACTGAAGCTTTCTTT; CDR3aa: CASSKTAMNTEAFF
d_gene: NA; v_gene: TRBV30; abundance: NA; j_gene: TRBJ1-5; CDR3nt: TGTGCCTGGAGTGTACTCTCGGGGGATCAGCCCCAGCATTTT; CDR3aa: CAWSVLSGDQPQHF
d_gene: TRBD1; v_gene: TRBV19; abundance: few; j_gene: TRBJ2-3; CDR3nt: TGTGCCAGTAGTAAGGACAGGGTGACTTCGTCCCCAAGCACAGATACGCAGTATTTT; CDR3aa: CASSKDRVTSSPSTDTQYF
d_gene: TRBD1; v_gene: TRBV30; abundance: NA; j_gene: TRBJ2-2; CDR3nt: TGTGCCTCCCCCACCGGGACAGACAACACCGGGGAGCTGTTTTTT; CDR3aa: CASPTGTDNTGELFF
d_gene: NA; v_gene: TRBV11-3; abundance: NA; j_gene: TRBJ2-7; CDR3nt: TGTGCCAGCAGCTCCAGGTCCTCTCCCTACGAGCAGTACTTC; CDR3aa: CASSSRSSPYEQYF
d_gene: TRBD1; v_gene: TRBV9; abundance: NA; j_gene: TRBJ1-1; CDR3nt: TGTGCCAGCAGCGTAGGAGGGACAGGGGGGGAAGCTTTCTTT; CDR3aa: CASSVGGTGGEAFF
d_gene: TRBD1; v_gene: TRBV14; abundance: NA; j_gene: TRBJ1-2; CDR3nt: TGTGCCAGCAGCCATACAAGGGGGCAGTATGGCTACACCTTC; CDR3aa: CASSHTRGQYGYTF
d_gene: NA; v_gene: TRBV6-6; abundance: NA; j_gene: TRBJ1-3; CDR3nt: TGTGCCAGCAGTTACTCGAGGTCGGGAAACACCATATATTTT; CDR3aa: CASSYSRSGNTIYF
d_gene: NA; v_gene: TRBV6-5; abundance: few; j_gene: TRBJ1-1; CDR3nt: TGTGCCACCCGACACGATGAAGCTTTCTTT; CDR3aa: CATRHDEAFF
d_gene: TRBD1; v_gene: TRBV9; abundance: NA; j_gene: TRBJ1-2; CDR3nt: TGTGCCAGCAGCGTAGAGGGACAGAATGGCTACACCTTC; CDR3aa: CASSVEGQNGYTF
d_gene: TRBD1; v_gene: TRBV5-1; abundance: NA; j_gene: TRBJ2-1; CDR3nt: TGCGCCAGCAGCGGCAACCGTGGACAGGTCAATGAGCAGTTCTTC; CDR3aa: CASSGNRGQVNEQFF
d_gene: NA; v_gene: TRBV10-1; abundance: NA; j_gene: TRBJ2-7; CDR3nt: TGCGCCAGCAGTGAGGCAGGTACTTACGAGCAGTACTTC; CDR3aa: CASSEAGTYEQYF
d_gene: TRBD2; v_gene: TRBV9; abundance: NA; j_gene: TRBJ2-3; CDR3nt: TGTGCCAGCAGCGTTAGCGGGGGGCCGGATACGCAGTATTTT; CDR3aa: CASSVSGGPDTQYF
d_gene: NA; v_gene: TRBV5-4; abundance: NA; j_gene: TRBJ2-5; CDR3nt: TGTGCCAGCAGCGTACCGCAGGGGATCGAGACCCAGTACTTC; CDR3aa: CASSVPQGIETQYF
d_gene: TRBD1; v_gene: TRBV19; abundance: NA; j_gene: TRBJ1-4; CDR3nt: TGTGCCAGTAGTATATCGGGACAGGCCTTTGCAACTAATGAAAAACTGTTTTTT; CDR3aa: CASSISGQAFATNEKLFF
d_gene: NA; v_gene: TRBV6-1; abundance: NA; j_gene: TRBJ2-4; CDR3nt: TGTGCCAGCAGTGACGCGCTCCTAGCCAAAAACATTCAGTACTTC; CDR3aa: CASSDALLAKNIQYF
d_gene: TRBD1; v_gene: TRBV9; abundance: NA; j_gene: TRBJ1-1; CDR3nt: TGTGCCAGCAGCGCTCGACAGGGAATGAACACTGAAGCTTTCTTT; CDR3aa: CASSARQGMNTEAFF
d_gene: NA; v_gene: TRBV25-1; abundance: NA; j_gene: TRBJ2-5; CDR3nt: TGTGCCAGCAGTGAGTACAGAGAGACCCAGTACTTC; CDR3aa: CASSEYRETQYF
d_gene: NA; v_gene: TRBV5-8; abundance: few; j_gene: TRBJ2-1; CDR3nt: TGTGCCAGCAGCTTGGATCCTTCGGGATACAATGAGCAGTTCTTC; CDR3aa: CASSLDPSGYNEQFF
d_gene: NA; v_gene: TRBV12-3/TRBV12-4; abundance: NA; j_gene: TRBJ2-5; CDR3nt: TGTGCCAGCAGTTTTTCGGGTGGGGAGACCCAGTACTTC; CDR3aa: CASSFSGGETQYF
d_gene: NA; v_gene: TRBV7-9; abundance: NA; j_gene: TRBJ1-2; CDR3nt: TGTGCCAGCAGCTTGGCAGAAAACTATGGCTACACCTTC; CDR3aa: CASSLAENYGYTF
d_gene: NA; v_gene: TRBV4-3; abundance: NA; j_gene: TRBJ1-2; CDR3nt: TGCGCCAGCAGCCAAGAGGCCCAGTATGGCTACACCTTC; CDR3aa: CASSQEAQYGYTF